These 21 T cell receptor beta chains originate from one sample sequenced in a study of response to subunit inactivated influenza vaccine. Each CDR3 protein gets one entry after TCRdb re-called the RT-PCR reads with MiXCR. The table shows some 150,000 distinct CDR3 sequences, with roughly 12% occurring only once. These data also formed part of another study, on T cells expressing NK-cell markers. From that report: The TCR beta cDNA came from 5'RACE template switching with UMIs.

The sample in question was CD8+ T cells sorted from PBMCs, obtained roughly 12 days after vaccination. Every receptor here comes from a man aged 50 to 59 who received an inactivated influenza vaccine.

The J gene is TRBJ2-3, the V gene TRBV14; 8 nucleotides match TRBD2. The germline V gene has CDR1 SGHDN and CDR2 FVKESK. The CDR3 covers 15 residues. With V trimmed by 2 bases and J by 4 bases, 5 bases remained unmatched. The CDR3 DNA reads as TGTGCCAGCAGCCAAACGGGACTAGAACCAGATACGCAGTATTTT. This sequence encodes CASSQTGLEPDTQYF.

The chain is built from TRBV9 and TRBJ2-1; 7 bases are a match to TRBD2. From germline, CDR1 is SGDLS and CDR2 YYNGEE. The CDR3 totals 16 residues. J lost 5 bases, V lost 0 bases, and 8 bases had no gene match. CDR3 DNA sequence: TGTGCCAGCAGCGTAGATGCGGGGGTCGCGCACAATGAGCAGTTCTTC. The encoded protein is CASSVDAGVAHNEQFF.

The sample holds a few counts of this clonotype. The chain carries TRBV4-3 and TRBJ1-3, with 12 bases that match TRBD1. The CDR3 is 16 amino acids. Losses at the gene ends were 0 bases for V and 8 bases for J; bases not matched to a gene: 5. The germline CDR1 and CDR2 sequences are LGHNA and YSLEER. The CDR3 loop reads CASSQDVGQGADTIYF. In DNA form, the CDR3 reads TGCGCCAGCAGCCAAGATGTGGGACAGGGGGCAGACACCATATATTTT.

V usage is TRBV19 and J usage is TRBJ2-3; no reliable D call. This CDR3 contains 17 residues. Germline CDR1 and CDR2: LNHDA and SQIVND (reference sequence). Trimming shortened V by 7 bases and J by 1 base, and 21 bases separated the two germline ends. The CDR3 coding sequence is TGTGCCAGTAACGCCCCGGTCACAGATACAGGCACAGATACGCAGTATTTT. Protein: CASNAPVTDTGTDTQYF.

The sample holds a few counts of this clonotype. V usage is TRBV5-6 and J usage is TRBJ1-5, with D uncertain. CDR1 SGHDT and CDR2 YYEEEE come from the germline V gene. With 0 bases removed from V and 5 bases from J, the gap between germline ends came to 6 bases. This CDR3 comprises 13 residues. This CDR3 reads CASSLGPYQPQHF. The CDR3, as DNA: TGTGCCAGCAGCTTGGGACCTTATCAGCCCCAGCATTTT.

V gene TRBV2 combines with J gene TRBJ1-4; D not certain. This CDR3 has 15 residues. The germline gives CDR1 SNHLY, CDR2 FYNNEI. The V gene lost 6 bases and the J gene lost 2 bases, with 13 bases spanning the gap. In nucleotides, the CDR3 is TGTGCCAGCAGCCTGACGGGTGGCACTAATGAAAAACTGTTTTTT. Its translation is CASSLTGGTNEKLFF.

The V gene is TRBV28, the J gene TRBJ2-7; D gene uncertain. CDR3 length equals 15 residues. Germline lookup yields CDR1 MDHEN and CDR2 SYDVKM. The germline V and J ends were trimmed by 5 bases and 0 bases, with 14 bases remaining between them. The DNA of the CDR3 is TGTGCCAGCAGTCTTATAGGGCGGAGCTCCTACGAGCAGTACTTC. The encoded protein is CASSLIGRSSYEQYF.

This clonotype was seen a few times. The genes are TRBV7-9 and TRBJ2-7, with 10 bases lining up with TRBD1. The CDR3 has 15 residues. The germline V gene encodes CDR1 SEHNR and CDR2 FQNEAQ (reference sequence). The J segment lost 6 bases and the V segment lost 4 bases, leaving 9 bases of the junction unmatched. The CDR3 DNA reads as TGTGCCAGCAGCTCCACGGACAGGGGGGAGATCGAGCAGTACTTC. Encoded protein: CASSSTDRGEIEQYF. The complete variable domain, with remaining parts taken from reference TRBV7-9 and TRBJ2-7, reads DTGVSQNPRHKITKRGQNVTFRCDPISEHNRLYWYRQTLGQGPEFLTYFQNEAQLEKSRLLSDRFSAERPKGSFSTLEIQRTEQGDSAMYLCASSSTDRGEIEQYFGPGTRLTVT.

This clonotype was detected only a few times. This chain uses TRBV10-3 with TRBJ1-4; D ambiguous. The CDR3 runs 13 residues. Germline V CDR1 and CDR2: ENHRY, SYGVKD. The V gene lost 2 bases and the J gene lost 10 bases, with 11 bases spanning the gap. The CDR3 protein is CAISEGKKRKLFF. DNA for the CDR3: TGTGCCATCAGTGAGGGAAAGAAGAGAAAACTGTTTTTT.

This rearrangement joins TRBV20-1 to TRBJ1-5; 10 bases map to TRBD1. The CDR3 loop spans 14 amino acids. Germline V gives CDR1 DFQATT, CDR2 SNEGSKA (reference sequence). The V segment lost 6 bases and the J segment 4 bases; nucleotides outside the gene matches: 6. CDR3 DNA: TGCAGTGCCATCGGACAGGGGGAGAATCAGCCCCAGCATTTT. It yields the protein CSAIGQGENQPQHF.

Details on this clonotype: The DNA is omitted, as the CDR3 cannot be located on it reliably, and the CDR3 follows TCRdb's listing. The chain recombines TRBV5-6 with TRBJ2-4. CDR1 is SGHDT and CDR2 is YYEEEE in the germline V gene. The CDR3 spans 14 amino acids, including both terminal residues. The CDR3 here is CASSFGDGSIIQYF.

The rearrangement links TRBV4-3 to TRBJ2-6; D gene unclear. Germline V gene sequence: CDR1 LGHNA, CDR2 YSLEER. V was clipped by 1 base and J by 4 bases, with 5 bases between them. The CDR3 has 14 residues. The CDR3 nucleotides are TGCGCCAGCAGCCAAGGGGTAGGGGCCAACGTCCTGACTTTC. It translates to CASSQGVGANVLTF.

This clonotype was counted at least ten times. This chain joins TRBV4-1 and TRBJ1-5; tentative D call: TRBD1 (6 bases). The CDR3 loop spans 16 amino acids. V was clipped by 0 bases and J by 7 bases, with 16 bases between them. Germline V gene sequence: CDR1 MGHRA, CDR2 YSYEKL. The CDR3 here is CASSQDPLGGQQPQHF. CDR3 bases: TGCGCCAGCAGCCAAGATCCGTTAGGGGGGCAGCAGCCCCAGCATTTT.

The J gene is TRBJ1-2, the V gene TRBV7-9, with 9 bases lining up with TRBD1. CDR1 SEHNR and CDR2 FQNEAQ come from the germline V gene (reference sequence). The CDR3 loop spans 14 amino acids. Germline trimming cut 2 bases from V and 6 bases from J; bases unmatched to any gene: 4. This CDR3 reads CASSLTQGAHGYTF. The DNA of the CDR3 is TGTGCCAGCAGCTTAACACAGGGGGCGCATGGCTACACCTTC.

For the CDR3, the DNA is TGTGCCAGCAGCTTAATGCGACTAGCGGGAGTTGGTGAGCAGTTCTTC. Protein: CASSLMRLAGVGEQFF. The rearrangement joins TRBV7-9 to TRBJ2-1; 12 bases fit TRBD2. V shed 2 bases, J shed 9 bases, and the junction held 8 bases outside the gene matches. Looked up from germline, CDR1 is SEHNR and CDR2 is FQNEAQ (reference sequence). There are 16 residues in the CDR3.

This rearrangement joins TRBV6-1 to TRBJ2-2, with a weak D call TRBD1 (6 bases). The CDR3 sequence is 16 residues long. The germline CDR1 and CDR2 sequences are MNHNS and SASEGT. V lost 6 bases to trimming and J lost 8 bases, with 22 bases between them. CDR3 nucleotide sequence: TGTGCCAGCAGAGGCACTGGGACACCTCCACCTGGGGAGCTGTTTTTT. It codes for CASRGTGTPPPGELFF.

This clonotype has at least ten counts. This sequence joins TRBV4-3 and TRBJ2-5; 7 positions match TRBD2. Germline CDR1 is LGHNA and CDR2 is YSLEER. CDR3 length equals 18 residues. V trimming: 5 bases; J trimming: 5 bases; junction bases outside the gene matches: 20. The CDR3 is CASSVGLTSNGVVETQYF. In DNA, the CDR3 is TGCGCCAGCAGCGTAGGATTGACTAGCAATGGGGTCGTGGAGACCCAGTACTTC.

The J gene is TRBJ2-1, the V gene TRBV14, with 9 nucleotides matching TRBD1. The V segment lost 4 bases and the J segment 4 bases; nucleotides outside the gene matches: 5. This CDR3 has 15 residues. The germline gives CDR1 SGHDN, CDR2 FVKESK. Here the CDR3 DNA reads TGTGCCAGCAGCCGCCACGGGACAGGGTACAATGAGCAGTTCTTC. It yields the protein CASSRHGTGYNEQFF.

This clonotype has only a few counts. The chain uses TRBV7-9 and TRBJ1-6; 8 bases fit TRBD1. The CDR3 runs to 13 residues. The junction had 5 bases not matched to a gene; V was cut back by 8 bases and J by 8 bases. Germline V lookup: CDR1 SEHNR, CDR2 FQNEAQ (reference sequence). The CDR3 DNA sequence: TGTGCCAGCCAGGGGGCGATTTATTCACCCCTCCACTTT. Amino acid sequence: CASQGAIYSPLHF.

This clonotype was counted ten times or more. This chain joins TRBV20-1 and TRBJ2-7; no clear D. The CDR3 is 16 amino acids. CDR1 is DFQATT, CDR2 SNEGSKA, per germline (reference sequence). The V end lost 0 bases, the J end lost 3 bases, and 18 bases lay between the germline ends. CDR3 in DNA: TGCAGTGCTAGAGATCTCTTGTCCGAAACCTTCTACGAGCAGTACTTC. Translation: CSARDLLSETFYEQYF.

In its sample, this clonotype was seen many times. In DNA, the CDR3 is TGTGCCTCATCCGGGACTAGCGGCTACAATGAGCAGTTCTTC. Protein sequence: CASSGTSGYNEQFF. The gene calls are TRBV10-3 and TRBJ2-1; the match to TRBD2 covers 11 bases. Trimming cost V 11 bases and J 3 bases; bases outside gene matches: 6. The CDR3 runs to 14 residues. Germline loops: CDR1 ENHRY, CDR2 SYGVKD.